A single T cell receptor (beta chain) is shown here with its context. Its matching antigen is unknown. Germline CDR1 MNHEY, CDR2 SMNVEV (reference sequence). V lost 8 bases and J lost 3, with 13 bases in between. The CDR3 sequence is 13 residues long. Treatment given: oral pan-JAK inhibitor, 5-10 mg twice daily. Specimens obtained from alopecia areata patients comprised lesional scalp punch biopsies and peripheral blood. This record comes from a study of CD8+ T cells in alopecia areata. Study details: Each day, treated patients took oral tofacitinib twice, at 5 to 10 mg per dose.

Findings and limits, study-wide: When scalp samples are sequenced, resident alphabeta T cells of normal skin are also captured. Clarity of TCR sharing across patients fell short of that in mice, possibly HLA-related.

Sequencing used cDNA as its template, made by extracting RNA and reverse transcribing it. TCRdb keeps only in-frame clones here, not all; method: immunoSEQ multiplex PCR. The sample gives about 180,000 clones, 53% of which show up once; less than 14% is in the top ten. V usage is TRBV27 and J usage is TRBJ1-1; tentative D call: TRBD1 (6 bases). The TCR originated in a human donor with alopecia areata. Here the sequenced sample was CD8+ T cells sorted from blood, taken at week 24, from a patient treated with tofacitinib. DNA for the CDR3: TGTGCCAGCGCCCAGGACAGCTACACTGAAGCTTTCTTT. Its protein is CASAQDSYTEAFF.